This T cell receptor beta chain was obtained from a study of T cell clonotyping in hematopoietic cell transplantation. General study points: Recipient TCR diversity dropped after transplant; expanded clonotypes rose from day 30 to 180.

Comment on this clone: What it binds is not known.

The V end was cut by 5 bases, the J end by 6 bases, with 14 bases between. The CDR3 extends over 14 amino acids. The germline V gene has CDR1 LNHDA and CDR2 SQIVND (reference sequence). TCRdb's table, derived via immunoSEQ multiplex PCR, lists solely in-frame clones and lacks some. The repertoire holds tens of thousands of clones, with 85% to 95% as singletons. Time point reported: recipient sample about 28 days before transplant, after cytoreduction. Recipients were bled about 28 days pretransplant and at posttransplant days 30, 100, 180. This clonotype was obtained from a man in his forties with chronic myeloid leukemia. Some clones in this sample may be carry-over from other donors' samples. The sequencing used peripheral blood mononuclear cells, collected before stem cell transplant. This sequence joins TRBV19 and TRBJ1-3; the D is unclear. CDR3 amino acids: CASSPDRRSNTIYF. CDR3 sequence (DNA): TGTGCCAGTAGTCCCGACCGACGGTCAAACACCATATATTTT.